A single sample is the source of the 30 T cell receptor beta chains below, sequenced in a study of blood T cell repertoires in COVID-19. The assay was immunoSEQ multiplex PCR, and TCRdb's table has in-frame clones only and misses some. The sample lists roughly 95,000 clones; 82% were seen once. The sample was peripheral blood. The receptors come from a man older than 75 with acute or convalescent COVID-19.

In nucleotides, the CDR3 is TGCGCCAGCAGCCTCAAAGGACTCAACTCTGGAAACACCATATATTTT. This sequence encodes CASSLKGLNSGNTIYF. The chain links TRBV4-1 to TRBJ1-3, with D uncertain. With 4 bases removed from V and 0 bases from J, the gap between germline ends came to 13 bases. Germline V gene data show CDR1 as MGHRA and CDR2 as YSYEKL. This CDR3 spans 16 amino acids.

This chain joins TRBV5-4 and TRBJ2-6; 7 positions match TRBD1. This CDR3 has 15 amino acids. The germline V gene has CDR1 SGHNT and CDR2 YYREEE (reference sequence). The J segment lost 2 bases and the V segment lost 4 bases, leaving 3 bases of the junction unmatched. The CDR3 is CASSLTGPGANVLTF. Written as DNA, the CDR3 is TGTGCCAGCAGCCTGACAGGGCCTGGGGCCAACGTCCTGACTTTC.

The CDR3: CASSIGTSVNTGELFF. The CDR3 nucleotides read TGTGCCAGTAGTATAGGGACTAGCGTAAACACCGGGGAGCTGTTTTTT. The chain recombines TRBV19 with TRBJ2-2; the match to TRBD2 covers 9 bases. The CDR3 loop spans 16 amino acids. Germline assignment: CDR1 LNHDA and CDR2 SQIVND (reference sequence). The J segment lost 2 bases and the V segment lost 1 base, leaving 2 bases of the junction unmatched.

The chain employs TRBV7-2 and TRBJ2-2, with TRBD1 matching 8 bases. Germline V gene sequence: CDR1 SGHTA, CDR2 FQGNSA. The CDR3 sequence is 15 residues long. The V gene end was trimmed by 5 bases and the J gene end by 4 bases; junction bases not matched to a gene: 6. Here the CDR3 DNA reads TGTGCCAGCAGCCTGCAGGGGGCAATCACCGGGGAGCTGTTTTTT. Its translation: CASSLQGAITGELFF.

V gene TRBV11-2 combines with J gene TRBJ2-7; 8 bases map to TRBD2. The J segment lost 4 bases and the V segment lost 0 bases, leaving 5 bases of the junction unmatched. Per germline, CDR1 SGHAT and CDR2 FQNNGV. The CDR3 has 15 residues. CDR3 DNA sequence: TGTGCCAGCAGCTTAGAGCGACTAGCGAGATACGAGCAGTACTTC. This encodes CASSLERLARYEQYF.

This clone was observed a few times. The CDR3, as DNA: TGTGCCAGCAGTACACAGGGGGCAGGTGGCTACACCTTC. Translation gives CASSTQGAGGYTF. J is TRBJ1-2 and V is TRBV28; 9 bases line up with TRBD1. Germline lookup yields CDR1 MDHEN and CDR2 SYDVKM. Unmatched junction bases numbered 5, after V lost 5 bases and J lost 7 bases. The CDR3 totals 13 residues.

V usage is TRBV14 and J usage is TRBJ1-6, with TRBD1 matching 8 bases. This CDR3 has 16 amino acids. Germline values: CDR1 SGHDN, CDR2 FVKESK. Losses at the gene ends were 1 base for V and 10 bases for J; bases not matched to a gene: 9. CDR3 loop: CASSQGGGRGLSPLHF. The CDR3 DNA reads as TGTGCCAGCAGCCAAGGGGGGGGCAGGGGGCTCTCACCCCTCCACTTT.

CDR3 residues: CASSLAGRGIYEQYF. Written as DNA, the CDR3 is TGTGCCAGCAGCTTGGCGGGACGGGGGATCTACGAGCAGTACTTC. The chain recombines TRBV5-6 with TRBJ2-7, with a weak D call TRBD2 (6 bases). CDR3 size: 15 residues. Germline V gene lookup returns CDR1 SGHDT and CDR2 YYEEEE. Trimming took off 0 bases at V and 3 bases at J, with 13 bases between the two ends.

In regard to this clone: Mismatch with germline at one junction end may stem from a read error. The chain recombines TRBV28 with TRBJ2-7; 7 bases are a match to TRBD1. The CDR3 totals 10 residues. Per the germline V gene, CDR1 is MDHEN and CDR2 is SYDVKM. CDR3 nucleotides: TGTGCCAGCAGCCTGGGACAGTCAAACTTC. Encoded protein: CASSLGQSNF.

The chain carries TRBV7-8 and TRBJ2-7; the D gene is possibly TRBD1 (6 bases). Germline V gives CDR1 SGHVS, CDR2 FQNEAQ. This CDR3 is built from 14 residues. V was clipped by 0 bases and J by 2 bases, with 8 bases between them. The CDR3 DNA reads TGTGCCAGCAGCTTAGCACAGGGCACCTACGAGCAGTACTTC. Its protein product is CASSLAQGTYEQYF. Full variable domain (outside the CDR3, taken from reference TRBV7-8 and TRBJ2-7): GAGVSQSPRYKVAKRGQDVALRCDPISGHVSLFWYQQALGQGPEFLTYFQNEAQLDKSGLPSDRFFAERPEGSVSTLKIQRTQQEDSAVYLCASSLAQGTYEQYFGPGTRLTVT.

This chain connects TRBV19 to TRBJ2-5; no firm D call. The germline V and J ends were trimmed by 3 bases and 5 bases, with 10 bases remaining between them. CDR3 length: 13 amino acids. Germline assignment: CDR1 LNHDA and CDR2 SQIVND (reference sequence). The CDR3 DNA is TGTGCCAGTAGTATCCCAGGTTGGGAGACCCAGTACTTC. Its protein is CASSIPGWETQYF. Combining the CDR3 with reference TRBV19 and TRBJ2-5 gives the whole variable domain DGGITQSPKYLFRKEGQNVTLSCEQNLNHDAMYWYRQDPGQGLRLIYYSQIVNDFQKGDIAEGYSVSREKKESFPLTVTSAQKNPTAFYLCASSIPGWETQYFGPGTRLLVL.

The chain is built from TRBV3-1 (or the pseudogene TRBV3-2) and TRBJ2-3; D is unclear. The CDR3 extends over 16 amino acids. Germline V gives CDR1 LGHDT, CDR2 YNNKEL (reference sequence). The V end was cut by 1 base, the J end by 2 bases, with 13 bases between. CDR3 loop: CASSQGAVPTTDTQYF. The CDR3 DNA sequence: TGTGCCAGCAGCCAAGGCGCCGTTCCTACCACAGATACGCAGTATTTT.

The chain uses TRBV3-1 (or the pseudogene TRBV3-2) and TRBJ1-1, with D possibly being TRBD1 (5 bases). Trimming removed 4 bases from V and 4 bases from J, with 13 bases in between. Per the germline V gene, CDR1 is LGHDT and CDR2 is YNNKEL (reference sequence). CDR3 length: 14 residues. The CDR3 loop is CASSPLWGGTEAFF. The CDR3 nucleotides are TGTGCCAGCAGCCCCTTATGGGGGGGCACTGAAGCTTTCTTT.

The genes are TRBV9 and TRBJ2-2; TRBD2 agrees at 10 bases. Germline loops: CDR1 SGDLS, CDR2 YYNGEE. V trimming: 2 bases; J trimming: 5 bases; junction bases outside the gene matches: 3. This CDR3 has 15 amino acids. The CDR3 coding sequence is TGTGCCAGCAGCGTTACTAGCGGGGTTACCGGGGAGCTGTTTTTT. This sequence encodes CASSVTSGVTGELFF.

In this sample, this clone turned up a few times. This chain connects TRBV10-2 to TRBJ1-1, with 10 bases matching TRBD1. V shed 5 bases, J shed 4 bases, and the junction held 7 bases outside the gene matches. In germline, CDR1 is WSHSY, CDR2 SAAADI. The CDR3 totals 15 residues. The CDR3 DNA reads as TGCGCCAGCAGTCGGACAGGGGGGTCGTTCACTGAAGCTTTCTTT. The encoded protein is CASSRTGGSFTEAFF.

The chain uses TRBV19 and TRBJ2-1; D is unresolved. This CDR3 is 17 amino acids long. The germline gives CDR1 LNHDA, CDR2 SQIVND (reference sequence). The V and J ends lost 5 bases and 9 bases respectively, with 26 bases between them. CDR3 DNA sequence: TGTGCCAGTAGTTTTACCCCCAGCAAGCTAGTACCCTTTGAGCAGTTCTTC. The encoded protein is CASSFTPSKLVPFEQFF.

The V and J genes are TRBV9 and TRBJ1-1; D remains ambiguous. Trimming took 6 bases from V and 0 from J, leaving 12 bases between them. CDR1 SGDLS and CDR2 YYNGEE come from the germline V gene. This CDR3 has 14 amino acids. The CDR3 reads CASNLNGLNTEAFF. The CDR3 coding sequence is TGTGCCAGCAATCTAAATGGGCTGAACACTGAAGCTTTCTTT.

The rearrangement links TRBV28 to TRBJ2-1; TRBD1 matches 10 bases. Germline-derived CDR1 and CDR2 are MDHEN and SYDVKM. The CDR3 spans 16 residues. V trimming: 4 bases; J trimming: 7 bases; junction bases outside the gene matches: 10. The DNA for the CDR3 is TGTGCCAGCAGTTCCACCGGGACAGGGGTCATTAATGAGCAGTTCTTC. Translated: CASSSTGTGVINEQFF.

The rearrangement joins TRBV6-2 or TRBV6-3 to TRBJ2-3; maybe TRBD1 (5 bases). The germline CDR1 and CDR2 sequences are MNHEY and SVGEGT. The germline V and J ends were trimmed by 6 bases and 0 bases, with 13 bases remaining between them. This CDR3 comprises 15 residues. The CDR3 loop reads CASSPLGLSTDTQYF. DNA for the CDR3: TGTGCCAGCAGCCCCCTGGGGCTTAGCACAGATACGCAGTATTTT.

This clone showed up just a few times. Written as DNA, the CDR3 is TGTGCCAGCAGCTTAGTGTCCAGGGCCACTGAAGCTTTCTTT. The encoded protein is CASSLVSRATEAFF. The V gene is TRBV11-2, the J gene TRBJ1-1; TRBD1 is a possible D gene (5 bases). This CDR3 has 14 amino acids. Germline V gene sequence: CDR1 SGHAT, CDR2 FQNNGV. Trimming stripped 1 base from V and 4 bases from J, with 10 bases between.

This chain uses TRBV11-2 with TRBJ2-7; D is perhaps TRBD1 (6 bases). The CDR3 extends over 14 amino acids. With 5 bases removed from V and 6 bases from J, the gap between germline ends came to 17 bases. The germline V gene has CDR1 SGHAT and CDR2 FQNNGV. The CDR3 nucleotides are TGTGCCAGCAGCATGAACAGGGTGGCCTCCGAGCAGTACTTC. This gives the protein CASSMNRVASEQYF.

The chain has TRBV18 and TRBJ1-2; D possibly corresponds to TRBD1 (5 bases). The CDR3 is made up of 15 amino acids. V gave up 4 bases and J gave up 2 bases, with 14 bases separating them. Germline loops: CDR1 KGHSH, CDR2 LQKENI. CDR3 residues: CASSQGQYNNYGYTF. CDR3 DNA sequence: TGTGCCAGCTCACAGGGGCAGTACAACAACTATGGCTACACCTTC.

The chain uses TRBV21-1 and TRBJ1-1. TRBV21-1 is described as a pseudogene. CDR3 length: 12 residues. The CDR3 DNA follows: TGTGCCAGCAGCACCCGACGGAGAGAAGCTTTCTTT. Translated, it gives CASSTRRREAFF.

The CDR3, as DNA: TGTGCCATCAGTAACCCGACAGGAGGCGCTGGCACTGAAGCTTTCTTT. It codes for CAISNPTGGAGTEAFF. This sequence joins TRBV10-3 and TRBJ1-1; a possible D gene is TRBD1 (6 bases). Germline V CDR1 and CDR2: ENHRY, SYGVKD. CDR3 length: 16 residues. The V end was cut by 5 bases, the J end by 4 bases, with 20 bases between.

The V gene is TRBV29-1, the J gene TRBJ2-5; perhaps TRBD2 as D (5 bases). V lost 8 bases, J lost 5 bases, and 15 bases lay in between. The CDR3 sequence is 12 residues long. The germline V gene encodes CDR1 SQVTM and CDR2 ANQGSEA. The CDR3 protein is CSCLHGVETQYF. The CDR3 coding sequence is TGCAGCTGTTTGCACGGGGTGGAGACCCAGTACTTC. Filled out from reference TRBV29-1 and TRBJ2-5, the complete variable domain reads SAVISQKPSRDICQRGTSLTIQCQVDSQVTMMFWYRQQPGQSLTLIATANQGSEATYESGFVIDKFPISRPNLTFSTLTVSNMSPEDSSIYLCSCLHGVETQYFGPGTRLLVL.

The CDR3 region is CASRTGLNTEAFF. CDR3 DNA sequence: TGTGCCAGCAGGACAGGGCTGAACACTGAAGCTTTCTTT. The rearrangement links TRBV7-8 to TRBJ1-1; 7 bases are shared with TRBD1. Looked up from germline, CDR1 is SGHVS and CDR2 is FQNEAQ. This CDR3 has 13 amino acids. V lost 6 bases, J lost 0 bases, and 1 base stayed unmatched.

The chain combines TRBV5-4 with TRBJ1-2; the D gene is possibly TRBD1 (6 bases). Trimming cost V 4 bases and J 0 bases, with 16 bases left between them. This CDR3 is 16 amino acids long. Per the germline V gene, CDR1 is SGHNT and CDR2 is YYREEE (reference sequence). The CDR3: CASSRQDAGTNYGYTF. In DNA, the CDR3 is TGTGCCAGCAGCCGACAGGACGCCGGGACTAACTATGGCTACACCTTC.

CDR3 protein: CASSTGGVNQPQHF. The CDR3 bases are TGTGCCAGCAGTACTGGGGGCGTCAATCAGCCCCAGCATTTT. This chain joins TRBV6-5 and TRBJ1-5; TRBD1 might be the D (6 bases). The ends were cut back, 5 bases at V and 3 bases at J, with 11 bases in the middle. Per germline, CDR1 MNHEY and CDR2 SVGAGI. The CDR3 totals 14 residues.

This clone was seen only once. This rearrangement joins TRBV5-5 to TRBJ2-5, with 12 bases fitting TRBD1. The J segment lost 2 bases and the V segment lost 4 bases, leaving 3 bases of the junction unmatched. Germline CDR1 SGHKS, CDR2 YYEKEE (reference sequence). The CDR3 loop spans 15 amino acids. The CDR3 DNA is TGTGCCAGCAGCAGGGGACAGGGGGCGCAAGAGACCCAGTACTTC. Its protein product is CASSRGQGAQETQYF.

The CDR3 protein is CASSSRVSRNTEAFF. In DNA, the CDR3 is TGTGCCAGCAGCTCCAGGGTTTCAAGGAACACTGAAGCTTTCTTT. The rearrangement joins TRBV7-8 to TRBJ1-1; maybe TRBD1 (5 bases). The CDR3 is 15 amino acids. The germline V gene encodes CDR1 SGHVS and CDR2 FQNEAQ. Trimming removed 4 bases at V and 1 base at J, with 13 bases between.